This T cell receptor beta chain was identified during a study of relationships among human T cell subsets. Overall study findings and caveats: No significant subset differences appeared in V, D, J use, CDR3 length or N-additions.

For this clonotype: The antigen remains undetermined.

Germline trimming cut 4 bases from V and 4 bases from J; bases unmatched to any gene: 6. This CDR3 has 15 residues. Germline V gene data show CDR1 as MDHEN and CDR2 as SYDVKM. The T cell receptor alpha and beta CDR3 regions were amplified from mRNA by semiquantitative ARM-PCR. Exponential amplification used communal superprimers after tagged nested gene-specific primers in ARM-PCR. In TCRdb, the multiplex PCR reads were re-called with MiXCR into one record per CDR3 protein. This table holds roughly 4,900 distinct CDR3 sequences, 78% found once. Material: total T cells sorted from blood. The sequence was obtained from a middle-aged man in good health. V is TRBV28 and J is TRBJ1-2; 10 bases fit TRBD1. Here the CDR3 reads CASSYPTGGSYGYTF. CDR3 in DNA: TGTGCCAGCAGTTACCCGACAGGGGGCAGCTATGGCTACACCTTC.